This T cell receptor beta chain stems from a study of shared clonotypes between healthy human individuals. Naive CD8 cells comprised CD45RO-negative, CCR7-positively selected cells, excluding terminally differentiated effector memory CD45RA+ cells. Donors were healthy HIV-negative adults without recent acute infections or vaccinations. Per sorted-subset replicate PCR, input was around 200 ng DNA, representing 30,000 or so T cell genomes. Here immunoSEQ multiplex PCR was the method, and the copy in TCRdb shows in-frame clones only, minus some. This sample has around 2,000,000 clones, with about 95% found just once. This CDR3 comprises 15 residues. The germline V gene has CDR1 SGHRS and CDR2 YFSETQ. Trimming removed 2 bases at V and 0 bases at J, with 12 bases between.

The specimen sequenced was naive CD8+ T cells sorted from blood. The V call is TRBV5-1, the J call TRBJ2-7; D perhaps matches TRBD1 (5 bases). The TCR comes from a young man in good health. This chain's CDR3 is CASSFIGDLSYEQYF. The DNA of the CDR3 is TGCGCCAGCAGCTTCATAGGGGATCTCTCCTACGAGCAGTACTTC.